This T cell receptor beta chain is from a study of T cell repertoires in cytomegalovirus infection. Looking at the study overall: CMV infection together with matching HLA type was indicated by public TCR beta signatures. Study findings and constraints: Summed frequency of shared TCR beta families picked out CMV carriers who also had the relevant HLA.

About this clonotype: Its specificity is unknown. A read error may produce the germline difference seen at one junction end.

Per germline, CDR1 SQVTM and CDR2 ANQGSEA. The CDR3 spans 12 residues. TCRdb independently ran MiXCR on the reads; one entry per CDR3 protein. The top ten clones hold around 2.5% of a sample with about 300,000 distinct CDR3 sequences, around 10% of them seen once. The source of this sequence is a human donor in good health (CMV status not recorded). Some clones in this sample may be carry-over from other donors' samples. The source material was PBMCs. V and J are TRBV29-1 and TRBJ2-1; possible D gene TRBD1, 6 bases. The DNA of the CDR3 is TGCAGCGCAGAGCCCCCCGGGACACAGGAATCCTTC. Translated, it gives CSAEPPGTQESF.